The rows below give T cell receptor beta chains drawn from one sample of a study of shared clonotypes between healthy human individuals. Assay: immunoSEQ multiplex PCR; the TCRdb copy retains only in-frame clones and omits some. The table shows about 2.3 million clones, with 85% to 95% occurring only once. Sequences were obtained from naive CD4+ T cells from PBMCs. These receptors all stem from a man in his late teens or twenties in good health. Some clones in this sample may be carry-over from other donors' samples. The CDR3 runs from the conserved cysteine through the conserved F or W. The D gene is left open where the match is weak. The size field is filled for only some rows; it gives once, few, many or a size class.

J: TRBJ2-2; D: NA; size: NA; V: TRBV2; CDR3: CASSVAGELFF; DNA: TGTGCCAGCAGTGTCGCCGGGGAGCTGTTTTTT
J: TRBJ1-2; D: TRBD1; size: few; V: TRBV29-1; CDR3: CSVGNRDRGIYTF; DNA: TGCAGCGTAGGAAACCGGGACAGGGGGATCTACACCTTC
J: TRBJ1-2; D: TRBD1; size: NA; V: TRBV10-1; CDR3: CASSESKPGQGFPTNYGYTF; DNA: TGCGCCAGCAGTGAGTCGAAACCGGGACAGGGGTTCCCTACTAACTATGGCTACACCTTC
J: TRBJ2-1; D: NA; size: NA; V: TRBV19; CDR3: CASSMVLLNNEQFF; DNA: TGTGCCAGTAGTATGGTACTCCTAAACAATGAGCAGTTCTTC
J: TRBJ2-6; D: TRBD1; size: NA; V: TRBV4-2; CDR3: CASSQPRQGAGSGANVLTF; DNA: TGTGCCAGCAGCCAACCCAGACAGGGGGCCGGCTCTGGGGCCAACGTCCTGACTTTC
J: TRBJ2-3; D: NA; size: NA; V: TRBV5-1; CDR3: CASSYIGGDTQYF; DNA: TGCGCCAGCAGCTACATAGGGGGGGATACGCAGTATTTT
J: TRBJ1-1; D: NA; size: NA; V: TRBV5-1; CDR3: CASSFGGGDTEAFF; DNA: TGCGCCAGCAGCTTCGGGGGAGGGGACACTGAAGCTTTCTTT
J: TRBJ2-3; D: TRBD2; size: NA; V: TRBV2; CDR3: CASSGSSGYTDTQYF; DNA: TGTGCCAGCAGCGGGTCTAGCGGTTACACAGATACGCAGTATTTT
J: TRBJ2-4; D: NA; size: NA; V: TRBV7-9; CDR3: CASSLVAAKNIQYF; DNA: TGTGCCAGCAGCTTAGTAGCAGCCAAAAACATTCAGTACTTC
J: TRBJ1-5; D: NA; size: NA; V: TRBV4-1; CDR3: CASSQDHGRTGPQHF; DNA: TGCGCCAGCAGCCAAGATCACGGCCGCACGGGGCCCCAGCATTTT
J: TRBJ2-3; D: TRBD1; size: NA; V: TRBV30; CDR3: CAWSVRTGSGTDTQYF; DNA: TGTGCCTGGAGTGTACGGACAGGGAGCGGCACAGATACGCAGTATTTT
J: TRBJ2-1; D: NA; size: NA; V: TRBV28; CDR3: CASLGRTGSRYNEQFF; DNA: TGTGCCAGCCTCGGTAGGACGGGGTCGCGCTACAATGAGCAGTTCTTC
J: TRBJ1-4; D: NA; size: NA; V: TRBV6-6; CDR3: CASSALSEKLFF; DNA: TGTGCCAGCAGTGCTTTATCCGAAAAACTGTTTTTT
J: TRBJ2-7; D: NA; size: NA; V: TRBV5-1; CDR3: CASSLVAGAYEQYF; DNA: TGCGCCAGCAGCTTGGTCGCAGGGGCCTACGAGCAGTACTTC
J: TRBJ2-7; D: NA; size: NA; V: TRBV11-2; CDR3: CASSPNSRREQYF; DNA: TGTGCCAGCAGCCCGAACAGCCGAAGGGAGCAGTACTTC
J: TRBJ2-7; D: NA; size: NA; V: TRBV28; CDR3: CASTQGGAASYEQYF; DNA: TGTGCCAGCACTCAGGGCGGAGCGGCAAGCTACGAGCAGTACTTC
J: TRBJ2-3; D: NA; size: NA; V: TRBV11-2; CDR3: CASSLGADTQYF; DNA: TGTGCCAGCAGCCTTGGGGCTGATACGCAGTATTTT
J: TRBJ1-1; D: NA; size: once; V: TRBV5-1; CDR3: CASSGGSGSKAFF; DNA: TGCGCCAGCAGCGGCGGATCAGGGAGTAAAGCTTTCTTT
J: TRBJ2-3; D: TRBD2; size: NA; V: TRBV4-1; CDR3: CASRRPGLAGGPAGTDTQYF; DNA: TGCGCCAGCAGAAGACCGGGACTAGCGGGAGGGCCTGCCGGCACAGATACGCAGTATTTT
J: TRBJ1-1; D: NA; size: NA; V: TRBV7-9; CDR3: CASSLESNTEAFF; DNA: TGTGCCAGCAGCTTAGAGTCAAACACTGAAGCTTTCTTT
J: TRBJ2-1; D: NA; size: NA; V: TRBV9; CDR3: CASSVVQTGINEQFF; DNA: TGTGCCAGCAGCGTGGTTCAAACAGGGATCAATGAGCAGTTCTTC
J: TRBJ2-1; D: NA; size: NA; V: TRBV27; CDR3: CASRGWGYNEQFF; DNA: TGTGCCAGCAGGGGGTGGGGCTACAATGAGCAGTTCTTC
J: TRBJ2-1; D: NA; size: NA; V: TRBV29-1; CDR3: CSAVRDHLYNEQFF; DNA: TGCAGCGCCGTCCGGGACCACCTCTACAATGAGCAGTTCTTC
J: TRBJ2-5; D: NA; size: NA; V: TRBV6-5; CDR3: CASSYNAEETQYF; DNA: TGTGCCAGCAGTTACAATGCGGAAGAGACCCAGTACTTC
J: TRBJ2-5; D: NA; size: NA; V: TRBV30; CDR3: CAWSVNADRETQYF; DNA: TGTGCCTGGAGTGTAAATGCCGATCGAGAGACCCAGTACTTC
J: TRBJ2-1; D: TRBD2; size: NA; V: TRBV5-6; CDR3: CASSARLAGGPTSNNEQFF; DNA: TGTGCCAGCAGCGCACGCCTAGCGGGAGGGCCAACCTCAAACAATGAGCAGTTCTTC
J: TRBJ2-7; D: NA; size: NA; V: TRBV4-2; CDR3: CASSQDQPHEQYF; DNA: TGTGCCAGCAGCCAAGATCAGCCCCACGAGCAGTACTTC
J: TRBJ2-7; D: NA; size: NA; V: TRBV5-1; CDR3: CASAQGGYPSSYEQYF; DNA: TGCGCCAGCGCTCAAGGCGGCTACCCAAGCTCCTACGAGCAGTACTTC
J: TRBJ2-2; D: NA; size: NA; V: TRBV5-1; CDR3: CASSFVGAKGELFF; DNA: TGCGCCAGCAGCTTTGTCGGGGCGAAAGGGGAGCTGTTTTTT
J: TRBJ2-2; D: NA; size: once; V: TRBV28; CDR3: CASFPYTGELFF; DNA: TGTGCCAGCTTTCCCTACACCGGGGAGCTGTTTTTT
J: TRBJ2-6; D: TRBD1; size: NA; V: TRBV7-3; CDR3: CASSLGQGAGANVLTF; DNA: TGTGCCAGCAGCCTGGGACAGGGGGCTGGGGCCAACGTCCTGACTTTC
J: TRBJ2-3; D: NA; size: once; V: TRBV7-9; CDR3: CASSFGTPSTDTQYF; DNA: TGTGCCAGCAGCTTCGGGACACCTAGCACAGATACGCAGTATTTT
J: TRBJ2-5; D: NA; size: NA; V: TRBV5-1; CDR3: CASSNAQGYQETQYF; DNA: TGCGCCAGCAGCAATGCCCAGGGGTACCAAGAGACCCAGTACTTC
J: TRBJ2-4; D: TRBD2; size: NA; V: TRBV28; CDR3: CATRRILAGVTKNIQYF; DNA: TGTGCCACCCGACGGATTTTAGCGGGAGTAACCAAAAACATTCAGTACTTC
J: TRBJ1-2; D: NA; size: NA; V: TRBV5-6; CDR3: CASSLGVGVSYGYTF; DNA: TGTGCCAGCAGCTTAGGGGTTGGAGTCTCCTATGGCTACACCTTC
J: TRBJ2-7; D: TRBD1; size: NA; V: TRBV2; CDR3: CASVPGQGAYEQYF; DNA: TGTGCCAGCGTCCCGGGACAGGGGGCATACGAGCAGTACTTC
J: TRBJ2-2; D: NA; size: NA; V: TRBV9; CDR3: CASSAGPTGELFF; DNA: TGTGCCAGCAGCGCTGGACCGACCGGGGAGCTGTTTTTT
J: TRBJ2-1; D: NA; size: NA; V: TRBV5-1; CDR3: CASSLEAGSSYNEQFF; DNA: TGCGCCAGCAGCTTGGAAGCGGGCAGCTCCTACAATGAGCAGTTCTTC
J: TRBJ2-1; D: TRBD2; size: NA; V: TRBV28; CDR3: CASSPRTSGRNEQFF; DNA: TGTGCCAGCAGTCCGAGGACTAGCGGGAGGAATGAGCAGTTCTTC
J: TRBJ2-1; D: NA; size: NA; V: TRBV9; CDR3: CASSVLWGEQFF; DNA: TGTGCCAGCAGCGTCTTGTGGGGTGAGCAGTTCTTC
J: TRBJ2-1; D: NA; size: NA; V: TRBV4-1; CDR3: CASSQPARGLLGGEQFF; DNA: TGCGCCAGCAGCCAACCAGCTCGGGGACTGCTGGGGGGTGAGCAGTTCTTC
J: TRBJ2-1; D: NA; size: NA; V: TRBV5-6; CDR3: CASSKLDPYNEQFF; DNA: TGTGCCAGCAGCAAGTTAGACCCCTACAATGAGCAGTTCTTC
J: TRBJ2-6; D: NA; size: NA; V: TRBV4-2; CDR3: CASGGDISGANVLTF; DNA: TGTGCCAGCGGCGGTGACATCTCTGGGGCCAACGTCCTGACTTTC